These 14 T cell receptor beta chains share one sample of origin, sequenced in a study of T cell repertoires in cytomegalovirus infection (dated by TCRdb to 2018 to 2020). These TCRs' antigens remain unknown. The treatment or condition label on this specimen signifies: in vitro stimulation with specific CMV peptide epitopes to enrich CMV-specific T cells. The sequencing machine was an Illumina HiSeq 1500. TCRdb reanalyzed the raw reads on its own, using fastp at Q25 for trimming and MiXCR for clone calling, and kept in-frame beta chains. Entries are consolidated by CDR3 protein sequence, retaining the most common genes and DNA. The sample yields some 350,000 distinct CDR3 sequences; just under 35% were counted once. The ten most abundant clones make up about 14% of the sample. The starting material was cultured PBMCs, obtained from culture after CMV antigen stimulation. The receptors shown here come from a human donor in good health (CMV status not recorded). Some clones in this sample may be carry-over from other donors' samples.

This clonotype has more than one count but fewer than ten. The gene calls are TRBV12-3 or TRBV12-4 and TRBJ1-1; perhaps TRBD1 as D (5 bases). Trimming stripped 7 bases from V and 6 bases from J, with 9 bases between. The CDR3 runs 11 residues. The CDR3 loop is CASIQGSEAFF. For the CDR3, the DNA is TGTGCCAGCATCCAGGGCTCTGAAGCTTTCTTT.

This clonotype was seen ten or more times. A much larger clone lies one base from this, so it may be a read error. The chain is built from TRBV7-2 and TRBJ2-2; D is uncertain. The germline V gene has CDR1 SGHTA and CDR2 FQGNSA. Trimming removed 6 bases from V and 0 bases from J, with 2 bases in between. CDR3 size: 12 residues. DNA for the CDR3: TGTGCCAGCAGTACGAACACCGGGGAGCTGTTTTTT. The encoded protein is CASSTNTGELFF.

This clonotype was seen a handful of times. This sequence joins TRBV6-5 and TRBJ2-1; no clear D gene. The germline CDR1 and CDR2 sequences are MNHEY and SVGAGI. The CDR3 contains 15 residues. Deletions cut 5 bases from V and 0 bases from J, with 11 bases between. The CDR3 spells CASSRRAGSYNEQFF. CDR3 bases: TGTGCCAGCAGTCGACGCGCAGGCTCCTACAATGAGCAGTTCTTC.

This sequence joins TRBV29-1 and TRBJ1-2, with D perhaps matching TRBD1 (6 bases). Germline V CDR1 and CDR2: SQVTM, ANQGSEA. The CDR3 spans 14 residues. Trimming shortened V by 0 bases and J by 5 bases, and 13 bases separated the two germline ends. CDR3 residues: CSVEDHGQGYGYTF. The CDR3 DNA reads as TGCAGCGTTGAAGATCACGGCCAGGGGTATGGCTACACCTTC.

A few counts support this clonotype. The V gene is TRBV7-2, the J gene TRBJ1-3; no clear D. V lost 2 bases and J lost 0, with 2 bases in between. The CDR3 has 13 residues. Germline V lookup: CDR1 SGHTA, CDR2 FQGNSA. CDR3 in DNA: TGTGCCAGCAGCTTAATCTCTGGAAACACCATATATTTT. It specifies CASSLISGNTIYF.

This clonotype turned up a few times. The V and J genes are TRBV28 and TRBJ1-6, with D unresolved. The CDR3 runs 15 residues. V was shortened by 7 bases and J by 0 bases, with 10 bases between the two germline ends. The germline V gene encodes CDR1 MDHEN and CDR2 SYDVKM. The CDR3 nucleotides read TGTGCCAGCATGGCCCGCGGCTCCTATAATTCACCCCTCCACTTT. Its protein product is CASMARGSYNSPLHF.

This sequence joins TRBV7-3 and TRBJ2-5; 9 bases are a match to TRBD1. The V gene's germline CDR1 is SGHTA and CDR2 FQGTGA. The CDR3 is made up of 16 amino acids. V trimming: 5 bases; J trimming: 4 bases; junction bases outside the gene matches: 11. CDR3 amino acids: CASSPYRQGGVETQYF. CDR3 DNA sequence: TGTGCCAGCAGCCCCTACAGACAGGGGGGAGTAGAGACCCAGTACTTC.

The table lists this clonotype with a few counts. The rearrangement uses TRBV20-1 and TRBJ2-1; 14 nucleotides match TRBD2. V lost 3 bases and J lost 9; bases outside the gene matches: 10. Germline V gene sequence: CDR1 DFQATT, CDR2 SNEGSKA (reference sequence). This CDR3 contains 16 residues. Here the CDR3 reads CSASGTSGSVRSEQFF. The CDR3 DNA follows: TGCAGTGCTAGTGGGACTAGCGGGAGTGTGAGGTCTGAGCAGTTCTTC.

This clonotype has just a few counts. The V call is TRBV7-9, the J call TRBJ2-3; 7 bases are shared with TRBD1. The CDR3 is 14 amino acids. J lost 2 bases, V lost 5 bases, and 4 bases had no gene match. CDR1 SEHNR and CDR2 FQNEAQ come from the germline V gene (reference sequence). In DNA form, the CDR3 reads TGTGCCAGCAGCACTACAGGGGCCACAGATACGCAGTATTTT. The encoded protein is CASSTTGATDTQYF.

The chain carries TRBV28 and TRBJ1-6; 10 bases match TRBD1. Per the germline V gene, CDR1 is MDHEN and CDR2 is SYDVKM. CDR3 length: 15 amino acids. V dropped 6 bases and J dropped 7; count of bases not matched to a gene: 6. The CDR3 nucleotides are TGTGCCAGCAGGGATCGACAGGGGGCCAATTCACCCCTCCACTTT. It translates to CASRDRQGANSPLHF. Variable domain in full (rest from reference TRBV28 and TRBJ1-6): DVKVTQSSRYLVKRTGEKVFLECVQDMDHENMFWYRQDPGLGLRLIYFSYDVKMKEKGDIPEGYSVSREKKERFSLILESASTNQTSMYLCASRDRQGANSPLHFGNGTRLTVT.

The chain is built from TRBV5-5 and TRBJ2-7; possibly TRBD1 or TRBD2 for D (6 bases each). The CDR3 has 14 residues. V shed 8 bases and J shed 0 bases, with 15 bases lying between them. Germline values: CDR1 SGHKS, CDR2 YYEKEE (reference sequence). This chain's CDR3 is CASRAQGGSYEQYF. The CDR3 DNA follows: TGTGCCAGTCGAGCACAGGGAGGCTCCTACGAGCAGTACTTC. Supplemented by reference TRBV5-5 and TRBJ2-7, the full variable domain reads DAGVTQSPTHLIKTRGQQVTLRCSPISGHKSVSWYQQVLGQGPQFIFQYYEKEERGRGNFPDRFSARQFPNYSSELNVNALLLGDSALYLCASRAQGGSYEQYFGPGTRLTVT.

The CDR3 sequence is CASSYRVNTEAFF. Here the CDR3 DNA reads TGTGCCAGCAGTTACAGGGTGAACACTGAAGCTTTCTTT. The rearrangement joins TRBV6-6 to TRBJ1-1, with D unclear. This CDR3 contains 13 residues. Between the trimmed V and J ends, which lost 2 bases and 0 bases, there was a span of 4 bases. Germline V gene lookup returns CDR1 MNHNY and CDR2 SVGAGI (reference sequence).

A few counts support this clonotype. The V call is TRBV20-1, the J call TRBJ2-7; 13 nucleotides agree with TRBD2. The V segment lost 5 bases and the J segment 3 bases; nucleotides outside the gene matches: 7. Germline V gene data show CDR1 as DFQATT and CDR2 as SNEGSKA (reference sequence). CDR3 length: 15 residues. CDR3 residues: CSAQRTSGSGYEQYF. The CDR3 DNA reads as TGCAGTGCTCAAAGGACTAGCGGGAGTGGCTACGAGCAGTACTTC.

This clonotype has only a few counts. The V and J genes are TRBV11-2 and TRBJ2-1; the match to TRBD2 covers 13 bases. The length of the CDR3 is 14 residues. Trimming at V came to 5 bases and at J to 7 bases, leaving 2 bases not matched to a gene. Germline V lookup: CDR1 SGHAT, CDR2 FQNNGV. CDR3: CASSPTSGRNEQFF. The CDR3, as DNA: TGTGCCAGCAGCCCGACTAGCGGGAGGAATGAGCAGTTCTTC.